Described below is a single T cell receptor (beta chain) sequence and its context. Authors' analysis steps: Reference gene primer amplification yielded estimated nucleated cell counts. Assay: immunoSEQ multiplex PCR; the TCRdb copy retains only in-frame clones and omits some. V and J calls and clone size come straight from that table; D and trimming were deduced from the DNA. The top ten hold more than 6.5% of the sample, which has 130,000 to 150,000 clones, approximately 87% seen once. This sample is drawn from a study of blood T cell repertoires in COVID-19. Study as a whole: Samples came from the United States, Italy and Spain, spanning acute and convalescent COVID-19. Sample material is recorded as cDNA or gDNA derived from T cells, B-cell-depleted T cells, or PBMCs.

Germline CDR1 is MDHEN and CDR2 is SYDVKM. The V gene lost 6 bases and the J gene lost 5 bases, with 19 bases spanning the gap. The CDR3 totals 15 residues. Sequenced material: peripheral blood. This sequence was found in a woman in her forties or fifties with active or convalescent COVID-19. The chain joins TRBV28 to TRBJ1-2; weak D call: TRBD1 (6 bases). The CDR3 nucleotides are TGTGCCAGCAGCTTCCGGAGGGGGGGCGGGTATGGCTACACCTTC. This encodes CASSFRRGGGYGYTF.